This TCR beta chain was recorded in a study of cytomegalovirus exposure and HLA in healthy donors. Study details: A prior study identified 90 million to 120 million unique TCR beta sequences from 180 million or so T cells. Study-level points and caveats: Judged likely to be a sequencing artifact was a cluster of highly shared sequence variants. TCR beta V segments were, for the most part, productive about 87% or about 30% of the time in an earlier analysis.

The germline V gene encodes CDR1 MDHEN and CDR2 SYDVKM. The CDR3 is 13 amino acids. V trimming: 6 bases; J trimming: 6 bases; junction bases outside the gene matches: 7. Of note for this clone: The antigen remains undetermined.

PCR was performed using 60 Vbeta and 13 Jbeta primers. Assay: immunoSEQ multiplex PCR; the TCRdb copy retains only in-frame clones and omits some. Of approximately 210,000 clones in the sample, about 85% are singletons; the top ten hold 10%. The rearrangement uses TRBV28 and TRBJ2-7; 8 bases map to TRBD1. The sample was PBMCs. This TCR was recovered from a woman aged 45-59 years in good health and CMV-seropositive. The CDR3 is CASSRSDRGEQYF. In DNA form, the CDR3 reads TGTGCCAGCAGCCGTTCAGACAGGGGCGAGCAGTACTTC. Variable domain in full (rest from reference TRBV28 and TRBJ2-7): DVKVTQSSRYLVKRTGEKVFLECVQDMDHENMFWYRQDPGLGLRLIYFSYDVKMKEKGDIPEGYSVSREKKERFSLILESASTNQTSMYLCASSRSDRGEQYFGPGTRLTVT.